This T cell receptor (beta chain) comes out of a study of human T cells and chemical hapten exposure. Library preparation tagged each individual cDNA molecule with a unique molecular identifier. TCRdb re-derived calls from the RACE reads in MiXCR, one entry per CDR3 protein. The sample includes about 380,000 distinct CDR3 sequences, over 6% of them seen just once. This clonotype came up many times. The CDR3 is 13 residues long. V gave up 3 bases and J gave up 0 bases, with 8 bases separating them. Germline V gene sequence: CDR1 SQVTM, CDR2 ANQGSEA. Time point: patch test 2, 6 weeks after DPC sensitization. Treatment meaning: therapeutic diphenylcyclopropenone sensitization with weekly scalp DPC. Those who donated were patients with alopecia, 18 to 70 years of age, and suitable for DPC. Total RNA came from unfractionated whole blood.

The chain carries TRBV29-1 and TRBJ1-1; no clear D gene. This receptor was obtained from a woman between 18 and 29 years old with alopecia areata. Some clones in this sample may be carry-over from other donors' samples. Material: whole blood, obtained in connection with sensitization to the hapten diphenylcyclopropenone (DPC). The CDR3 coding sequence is TGCAGCGTTGAGGAGGCGTTGAACACTGAAGCTTTCTTT. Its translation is CSVEEALNTEAFF.